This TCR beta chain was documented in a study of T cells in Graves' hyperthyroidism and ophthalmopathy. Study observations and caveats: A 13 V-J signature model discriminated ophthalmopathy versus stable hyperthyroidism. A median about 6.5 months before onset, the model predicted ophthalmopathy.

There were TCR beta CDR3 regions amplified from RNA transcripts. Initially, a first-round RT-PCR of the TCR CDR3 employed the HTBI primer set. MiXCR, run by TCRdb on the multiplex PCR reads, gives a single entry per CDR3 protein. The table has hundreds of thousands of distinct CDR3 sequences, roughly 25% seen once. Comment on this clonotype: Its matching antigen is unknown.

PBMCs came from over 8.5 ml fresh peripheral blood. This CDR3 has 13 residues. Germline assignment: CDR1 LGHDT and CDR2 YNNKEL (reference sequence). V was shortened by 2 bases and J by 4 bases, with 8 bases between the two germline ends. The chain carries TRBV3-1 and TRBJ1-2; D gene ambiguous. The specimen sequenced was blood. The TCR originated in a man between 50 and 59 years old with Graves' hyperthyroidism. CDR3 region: CASSQNGPYGYTF. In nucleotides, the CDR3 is TGTGCCAGCAGCCAAAACGGGCCCTATGGCTACACCTTC.